The source of this TCR beta chain is a study of blood T cell repertoires in COVID-19. Study at large: From the United States, Italy and Spain came samples of acute and convalescent COVID-19. The cDNA or gDNA used as material had been derived from T cells, B-cell-depleted T cells, or PBMCs.

Germline V CDR1 and CDR2: LNHDA, SQIVND (reference sequence). The germline V and J ends were trimmed by 0 bases and 1 base, with 7 bases remaining between them. The CDR3 contains 15 residues. As processed by the authors: Reference gene primer amplification yielded estimated nucleated cell counts. Here immunoSEQ multiplex PCR was the method, and the copy in TCRdb shows in-frame clones only, minus some. That table furnishes V, J and clone size, whereas the DNA furnished D and trimming. The sample carries some 96,000 clones, more than 75% recorded once. Points on this clone: This CDR3 is also generated by other DNA sequences in the sample.

This TCR derives from a man over 45 with acute or convalescent COVID-19. The V and J genes are TRBV19 and TRBJ1-5; TRBD1 might be the D (6 bases). The sample taken for sequencing was peripheral blood. The CDR3 spells CASSIDRGSNQPQHF. The CDR3 bases are TGTGCCAGTAGTATAGACAGGGGAAGCAATCAGCCCCAGCATTTT.